This TCR beta chain was captured in a study of T cells in Graves' hyperthyroidism and ophthalmopathy. Study-wide results and limits: Most thyroid clonotypes with frequency above 0.001 were detected in blood. It was a median around 6 months before onset that the model predicted ophthalmopathy.

The TCR beta CDR3 regions underwent amplification using RNA transcripts as the source. The TCR CDR3 was amplified in a first-round RT-PCR using the HTBI primer set. Via MiXCR, TCRdb re-called the multiplex PCR reads, giving one row per CDR3 protein. The sample has roughly 300,000 distinct CDR3 sequences; roughly 21% are singletons. This CDR3 contains 13 residues. CDR1 and CDR2 from the germline V gene are ENHRY and SYGVKD. V dropped 6 bases and J dropped 6 bases, with 12 bases sitting between them. Comment on this clonotype: Antigen unknown.

Clinicians diagnosed patients from clinical symptoms, serum thyroxine and TRAb, thyroid ultrasound and orbital computed tomography. Each 10 ml fresh peripheral blood draw supplied the PBMCs. This rearrangement joins TRBV10-3 to TRBJ1-5, with D tentatively TRBD1 (5 bases). The sequenced material came from blood. The sequence was obtained from a woman aged 45-65 years with Graves' hyperthyroidism. The CDR3 nucleotides read TGTGCCATCAGGGGGACCTGGGGTCAGCCCCAGCATTTT. This gives the protein CAIRGTWGQPQHF.